This T cell receptor (beta chain) was observed in a study of CD8+CD57+ T cells in acquired aplastic anemia. Germline-derived CDR1 and CDR2 are LGHNA and YNFKEQ. The CDR3 is 20 amino acids. The junction had 11 bases not matched to a gene; V was cut back by 4 bases and J by 0 bases. Genomic DNA constituted the template upon which TCR beta VDJ and CDR3 profiling was performed. TCRdb analysed the reads with MiXCR anew, one entry per CDR3 protein. The data hold roughly 500,000 distinct CDR3 sequences, with about a third observed a single time. Sequencing was done on patients that had shown CD8+CD57+ cell expansion by flow cytometry.

This chain connects TRBV4-2 to TRBJ2-1, with 14 bases aligning to TRBD2. The TCR originated in a human donor with aplastic anemia. Input material: sorted CD4+, CD8+, or CD8+CD57+ T cells (not recorded which) from PBMCs. CDR3 loop: CASSPKTGLAGASSYNEQFF. The CDR3, as DNA: TGTGCCAGCAGCCCTAAAACGGGACTAGCGGGGGCCAGCTCCTACAATGAGCAGTTCTTC.